Below, 27 T cell receptor beta chains from the same sample are listed, as sequenced in a study of T cells in Graves' hyperthyroidism and ophthalmopathy. Amplified TCR beta CDR3 regions derived from RNA transcripts. An initial round of RT-PCR targeting the TCR CDR3 relied on the HTBI primer set. TCRdb re-analysed the multiplex PCR reads in MiXCR, keeping a single row per CDR3 protein. Among around 340,000 distinct CDR3 sequences listed, about a sixth were seen once. Sequencing was performed on blood. The receptors were gathered from a young woman with Graves' hyperthyroidism that later progressed to Graves' ophthalmopathy.

This clonotype occurred many times. This chain connects TRBV5-5 to TRBJ2-2; D ambiguous. V shed 4 bases and J shed 5 bases, with 12 bases lying between them. The germline gives CDR1 SGHKS, CDR2 YYEKEE (reference sequence). The CDR3 is made up of 14 amino acids. CDR3: CASSPRLLTGELFF. As DNA, the CDR3 is TGTGCCAGCAGCCCCCGACTTTTAACCGGGGAGCTGTTTTTT. Together with reference TRBV5-5 and TRBJ2-2, the CDR3 gives the full variable domain: DAGVTQSPTHLIKTRGQQVTLRCSPISGHKSVSWYQQVLGQGPQFIFQYYEKEERGRGNFPDRFSARQFPNYSSELNVNALLLGDSALYLCASSPRLLTGELFFGEGSRLTVL.

This clonotype was detected many times. The chain carries TRBV19 and TRBJ1-1; maybe TRBD1 (5 bases). This CDR3 spans 12 amino acids. Germline-derived CDR1 and CDR2 are LNHDA and SQIVND (reference sequence). Trimming removed 9 bases at V and 6 bases at J, with 14 bases between. CDR3 sequence reads: CASSNRGAEAFF. CDR3 nucleotides: TGTGCCAGCAGCAATCGGGGGGCTGAAGCTTTCTTT.

The chain recombines TRBV20-1 with TRBJ2-1, with D perhaps matching TRBD1 (6 bases). The CDR3 is 13 amino acids. V was shortened by 5 bases and J by 3 bases, with 11 bases between the two germline ends. Germline values: CDR1 DFQATT, CDR2 SNEGSKA (reference sequence). CDR3 in amino acids: CSAGPGDYNEQFF. The CDR3 DNA reads TGCAGTGCTGGCCCAGGGGACTACAATGAGCAGTTCTTC.

This clonotype was found many times. The V and J genes are TRBV7-9 and TRBJ1-3; D is unclear. The V and J ends lost 4 bases and 9 bases respectively, with 10 bases between them. CDR1 SEHNR and CDR2 FQNEAQ come from the germline V gene (reference sequence). The length of the CDR3 is 12 residues. Here the CDR3 reads CASSSRDGTIYF. Written as DNA, the CDR3 is TGTGCCAGCAGCTCGAGAGATGGCACCATATATTTT.

The genes are TRBV10-3 and TRBJ2-7; D may correspond to TRBD1 or TRBD2 (5 bases each). In germline, CDR1 is ENHRY, CDR2 SYGVKD. This CDR3 comprises 15 residues. The V end was cut by 0 bases, the J end by 2 bases, with 11 bases between. CDR3: CAISESTRGPYEQYF. DNA for the CDR3: TGTGCCATCAGTGAGTCGACGAGGGGACCCTACGAGCAGTACTTC.

V is TRBV20-1 and J is TRBJ1-1; 7 bases match TRBD1. The germline gives CDR1 DFQATT, CDR2 SNEGSKA (reference sequence). This CDR3 comprises 13 residues. The V and J ends lost 7 bases and 3 bases, in that order; junction bases with no gene match: 8. The CDR3 DNA reads TGCAGTGTGGTTAGGGGGCAGGACACTGAAGCTTTCTTT. Protein: CSVVRGQDTEAFF.

A note on this clonotype: At one of its ends the junction is not consistent with the germline gene, which may arise from a read error. CDR3 nucleotide sequence: TGTGCCAGCAGCGTAGGGGTAGGGCTGTACGGGCAGTACTTC. Encoded protein: CASSVGVGLYGQYF. V and J are TRBV9 and TRBJ2-7, with no clear D. The CDR3 is 14 residues long. Germline loops: CDR1 SGDLS, CDR2 YYNGEE.

This clonotype was picked up many times. The chain couples TRBV11-2 to TRBJ2-5; TRBD1 is a possible D gene (5 bases). This CDR3 has 13 amino acids. V shed 4 bases and J shed 12 bases, with 18 bases lying between them. Germline CDR1 and CDR2: SGHAT and FQNNGV. CDR3 sequence: CASSYATTVPEYF. CDR3 DNA: TGTGCCAGCAGCTACGCAACGACAGTCCCGGAGTACTTC.

The sample holds many counts of this clonotype. V is TRBV6-5 and J is TRBJ1-2; D unresolved. The CDR3 consists of 14 residues. V dropped 0 bases and J dropped 1 base, with 6 bases sitting between them. Germline-derived CDR1 and CDR2 are MNHEY and SVGAGI. In nucleotides, the CDR3 is TGTGCCAGCAGTTACTCGTCAGATAACTATGGCTACACCTTC. Its protein is CASSYSSDNYGYTF.

In its sample, this clonotype was seen many times. The rearrangement uses TRBV2 and TRBJ2-3, with 8 bases fitting TRBD1. V shed 9 bases and J 5 bases; nucleotides not matched to a gene: 7. Germline V gene sequence: CDR1 SNHLY, CDR2 FYNNEI. The CDR3 consists of 13 residues. The CDR3: CARESDREDTQYF. DNA for the CDR3: TGTGCCAGAGAGTCGGACAGGGAAGATACGCAGTATTTT.

This clonotype was seen at least ten times. The chain is built from TRBV15 and TRBJ2-3, with a weak D call TRBD2 (5 bases). The V and J ends lost 3 bases and 0 bases respectively, with 19 bases between them. This CDR3 is 18 amino acids long. CDR1 LNHNV and CDR2 YYDKDF come from the germline V gene (reference sequence). The CDR3 region is CATSRTPGMRSSTDTQYF. The CDR3 DNA sequence: TGTGCCACCAGCAGGACTCCCGGGATGAGATCTAGCACAGATACGCAGTATTTT. Complete variable domain (other parts from reference TRBV15 and TRBJ2-3): DAMVIQNPRYQVTQFGKPVTLSCSQTLNHNVMYWYQQKSSQAPKLLFHYYDKDFNNEADTPDNFQSRRPNTSFCFLDIRSPGLGDTAMYLCATSRTPGMRSSTDTQYFGPGTRLTVL.

This clonotype was recorded at least ten times. The chain couples TRBV2 to TRBJ1-6; 8 bases fit TRBD1. CDR1 SNHLY and CDR2 FYNNEI come from the germline V gene. The V and J ends lost 8 bases and 5 bases, in that order; junction bases with no gene match: 5. The CDR3 is 14 amino acids. CDR3 sequence reads: CASRLTGDNSPLHF. The CDR3 bases are TGTGCCAGCCGGCTGACAGGGGATAATTCACCCCTCCACTTT.

This clonotype was picked up many times. The chain links TRBV10-3 to TRBJ2-7; possibly TRBD1 for D (6 bases). The CDR3 length is 14 residues. The germline V and J ends were trimmed by 6 bases and 2 bases, with 14 bases remaining between them. CDR1 ENHRY and CDR2 SYGVKD come from the germline V gene. CDR3 coding DNA: TGTGCCATCAGGGATACGGACAGCCCCTACGAGCAGTACTTC. It specifies CAIRDTDSPYEQYF.

At least ten counts were recorded for this clonotype. The J gene is TRBJ2-7, the V gene TRBV10-3, with TRBD2 matching 8 bases. Germline V gene sequence: CDR1 ENHRY, CDR2 SYGVKD. This CDR3 comprises 16 residues. The V gene end was trimmed by 4 bases and the J gene end by 2 bases; junction bases not matched to a gene: 10. CDR3 amino acids: CAISGQGLAGAYEQYF. CDR3 nucleotide sequence: TGTGCCATCAGTGGCCAAGGACTAGCTGGAGCCTACGAGCAGTACTTC.

In regard to this clonotype: A much larger clone lies a single base off, so this may be a read error. This rearrangement joins TRBV3-1 to TRBJ1-6, with D maybe TRBD1 (6 bases). The CDR3 consists of 15 residues. Germline assignment: CDR1 LGHDT and CDR2 YNNKEL (reference sequence). As DNA, the CDR3 is TGTGCCAACAGCCACAGTACAGGGAGCGGTTCACCCCTCCACTTT. This encodes CANSHSTGSGSPLHF.

This clonotype was counted ten times or more. This rearrangement joins TRBV30 to TRBJ2-5, with TRBD2 matching over 14 bases. This CDR3 spans 15 amino acids. Germline CDR1 is GTSNPN and CDR2 is SVGIG (reference sequence). The V segment lost 1 base and the J segment 5 bases; nucleotides outside the gene matches: 3. The CDR3 loop is CAWSGLAGGVETQYF. CDR3 bases: TGTGCCTGGAGTGGACTAGCGGGGGGGGTCGAGACCCAGTACTTC.

The V call is TRBV30, the J call TRBJ1-6; no clear D. This CDR3 comprises 15 residues. V was cut by 0 bases and J by 8 bases, with 14 bases left in between. Germline CDR1 and CDR2: GTSNPN and SVGIG (reference sequence). The CDR3 DNA follows: TGTGCCTGGAGTGTGTCGGCCGGGGATGATTCACCCCTCCACTTT. Its translation is CAWSVSAGDDSPLHF.

The rearrangement joins TRBV2 to TRBJ2-1; 13 bases are a match to TRBD2. V was pared by 4 bases and J by 4 bases, with 16 bases of the junction left unmatched. This CDR3 is 20 amino acids long. Germline V gene sequence: CDR1 SNHLY, CDR2 FYNNEI. The chain's CDR3 is CASSVPETGTSGAIYNEQFF. Written as DNA, the CDR3 is TGTGCCAGCAGTGTCCCGGAGACCGGGACTAGCGGGGCCATATACAATGAGCAGTTCTTC.

The chain employs TRBV9 and TRBJ2-2; D not resolved. The CDR3 contains 14 residues. In germline, CDR1 is SGDLS, CDR2 YYNGEE. Trimming left V 0 bases short and J 1 base short, with 4 bases between. As DNA, the CDR3 is TGTGCCAGCAGCGTAGTGGGGAACACCGGGGAGCTGTTTTTT. This gives the protein CASSVVGNTGELFF.

V usage is TRBV12-3 or TRBV12-4 and J usage is TRBJ2-2; D possibly corresponds to TRBD2 (5 bases). Trimming cost V 4 bases and J 5 bases, with 17 bases left between them. The CDR3 sequence is 16 residues long. The CDR3 region has the DNA TGTGCCAGCAGTTCCCCTTGGGAAGGGAGTACCGGGGAGCTGTTTTTT. Its translation: CASSSPWEGSTGELFF.

This clonotype has only a few counts. A junction end diverges from the germline sequence, so it may reflect a read error. V usage is TRBV28 and J usage is TRBJ1-2; TRBD1 matches at 7 bases. CDR1 and CDR2 (germline): MDHEN, SYDVKM. The CDR3 has 13 amino acids. The CDR3 region is CACSMTGNYGYTF. In nucleotides, the CDR3 is TGTGCCTGCAGTATGACAGGGAACTATGGCTACACCTTC.

This clonotype was seen repeatedly, ten times or more. The chain couples TRBV12-3 or TRBV12-4 to TRBJ1-2; possibly TRBD1 for D (6 bases). The V end was cut by 11 bases, the J end by 6 bases, with 19 bases between. The CDR3 spans 13 residues. The CDR3: CASRAQGGDGYTF. DNA for the CDR3: TGTGCCTCCAGGGCACAAGGGGGGGATGGCTACACCTTC.

This clonotype was counted ten times or more. The CDR3 reads CASHGTRNQPQHF. CDR3 in DNA: TGTGCCAGTCATGGGACCAGGAATCAGCCCCAGCATTTT. The gene calls are TRBV2 and TRBJ1-5; D might be TRBD1 (5 bases). V dropped 9 bases and J dropped 4 bases, with 13 bases sitting between them. The CDR3 runs to 13 residues. Germline lookup yields CDR1 SNHLY and CDR2 FYNNEI.

This clonotype was detected ten times or more. This rearrangement joins TRBV12-3 or TRBV12-4 to TRBJ2-2; the match to TRBD1 covers 7 bases. The CDR3 is made up of 17 amino acids. V trimming: 8 bases; J trimming: 3 bases; junction bases outside the gene matches: 15. The CDR3 reads CASWGKPGTVYTGELFF. The CDR3 DNA reads TGTGCCAGCTGGGGAAAACCCGGGACAGTTTACACCGGGGAGCTGTTTTTT.

J is TRBJ1-3 and V is TRBV3-1; unclear D gene. The germline V gene has CDR1 LGHDT and CDR2 YNNKEL (reference sequence). Trimming removed 4 bases from V and 8 bases from J, with 9 bases in between. This CDR3 is built from 12 residues. The CDR3 loop reads CASSRIRHTIYF. DNA for the CDR3: TGTGCCAGCAGCCGAATACGGCACACCATATATTTT.

This clonotype came up many times. The chain combines TRBV12-3 or TRBV12-4 with TRBJ1-2, with D perhaps matching TRBD1 (5 bases). V lost 3 bases and J lost 8, with 13 bases in between. The length of the CDR3 is 13 residues. The CDR3 here is CASSFRVAEGYTF. DNA for the CDR3: TGTGCCAGCAGTTTCAGGGTAGCAGAAGGCTACACCTTC.

V and J are TRBV6-4 and TRBJ2-7, with D unresolved. The CDR3 loop spans 13 amino acids. CDR1 is MRHNA, CDR2 SNTAGT, per germline. V was cut by 3 bases and J by 2 bases, with 8 bases left in between. The CDR3 DNA follows: TGTGCCAGCAGTGAATTGGGGACCTACGAGCAGTACTTC. Translation: CASSELGTYEQYF.